This entry concerns a single T cell receptor beta chain. There are many counts of this clonotype. The specificity of this receptor is unknown. No qualities accompany the bases; no much larger clone lies one base away. Hyperthyroidism patients were newly diagnosed, had a disease duration of under 2 months, and were aged 18 to 65 years. The study excluded patients with uncontrolled infections, other autoimmune diseases, pregnancy or lactation. Diagnoses relied on clinical symptoms, serum thyroxine and TRAb, thyroid ultrasound and orbital computed tomography. Blood from progressor patients was drawn when they were first diagnosed with hyperthyroidism, before any ophthalmopathy symptoms appeared. PBMCs were separated from around 9.1 ml of fresh peripheral blood using Ficoll-Paque density gradient centrifugation. Progressor patients were defined as those initially diagnosed with Graves' hyperthyroidism in whom ophthalmopathy developed during follow-up. Total RNA was extracted with Trizol reagent, and quality was checked on an Agilent 2100 Bioanalyzer.

The data were obtained in a study of T cells in Graves' hyperthyroidism and ophthalmopathy (dated by TCRdb to the late 2010s). In terms of the full investigation: Peripheral blood samples were taken at the time of initial diagnosis, prior to any treatment. Prospective prediction of ophthalmopathy was tested in an independent validation cohort consisting of 18 to 20 hyperthyroidism patients and 15 to 17 patients who later progressed to ophthalmopathy. The study also compared thyroid tissue and blood T-cell repertoires from about 6 Graves' hyperthyroidism patients. For training and testing, the approximately 92 patients in the discovery cohort were randomly divided in a 7:3 ratio. After sampling, hyperthyroidism patients received methimazole starting at 30 mg daily, and ophthalmopathy patients received high-dose intravenous methylprednisolone. To identify distinguishing TCR V-J signatures, a discovery cohort of about a hundred patients was used, comprising 40 to 45 with Graves' ophthalmopathy and approximately 58 with stable Graves' hyperthyroidism. The paper describes TCR Vbeta CDR3 sequencing of some 130 peripheral blood samples, made up of 43 ophthalmopathy patients, around 73 hyperthyroidism patients and approximately 17 progressor patients.

Broader findings and caveats from the paper: No statistical method was used to set the sample size in advance, and investigators knew the group allocation. Most expanded thyroid clonotypes (frequency above 0.001) were also detected in blood, a finding suggesting that blood repertoires may reflect thyroid immune responses. Ophthalmopathy was separated from stable hyperthyroidism by a 13 V-J signature model, with 87.88% sensitivity and roughly 81% specificity obtained in cross-validation and 80%/75% obtained in testing. During validation, the model predicted progression to ophthalmopathy a median of approximately six months ahead of onset, with more than 60% sensitivity and about 75% specificity.

Amplification of TCR beta CDR3 regions was carried out from RNA transcripts. The first round of RT-PCR for the TCR CDR3 was performed with the HTBI primer set and the Qiagen OneStep RT-PCR kit. The libraries were constructed in a second round of multiplex PCR and then size-selected and purified. Paired-end sequencing of the libraries was performed with 100 bp reads on an Illumina HiSeq2000. Per the original workflow: SOAPnuke was used to process the raw data, with reads discarded if the reads contained adapters or uncalled bases, had a mean Phred below 15, or lacked an exact constant-primer or identifier match. High-quality paired reads were merged using COPE v1.2.5, and each unique nucleotide sequence was defined as a clonotype. MiTCR v1.1 was used to align clonotypes to the IMGT TRBV, TRBD and TRBJ reference segments. Analysis was restricted to V-J combinations with a frequency above 0.0001, which covered about 99% of repertoires. The TCS score was defined as F50 (clonal expansion) divided by E x V (chaos), with BLOSUM62-based TCRdist calculated between CDR3 peptides within each V-J. Welch's t-statistics and random forest reduced fewer than 550 V-J features to 10 to 15, which were used in a naive Bayes classifier (R e1071). TCRdb reworked the public reads: Q25 trimming with fastp, MiXCR clone assembly, productive beta chains retained. Rows with a matching CDR3 protein are joined into one entry that keeps the most common DNA and genes. What appears here as the V and J calls and clone size reflects TCRdb's work, not the paper's. This sample gives roughly 580,000 distinct CDR3 sequences in total; approximately 15% of them show up just once. The top ten clones comprise roughly 5.7% of the sample.

The cysteine opens and the phenylalanine closes a CDR3 of 14 amino acids. Just the 42-base CDR3 DNA is kept, in frame starting at base 1. CDR1 and CDR2, looked up from the germline V gene (reference sequence), are LGHDT and YNNKEL. For this chain, trimming is 6 bases at the V end and 3 bases at the J end, and the number of junction bases without a gene match is 4. The chain couples TRBV3-1 to TRBJ1-3; 8 central bases correspond to TRBD1. Material for sequencing was blood. The origin of this receptor is a woman in her twenties or thirties with Graves' hyperthyroidism that later progressed to Graves' ophthalmopathy. The CDR3 protein is CASRPGQGGNTIYF. The base sequence is TGTGCCAGCAGGCCCGGACAGGGTGGAAACACCATATATTTT.